This TCR beta chain was sequenced in a study of blood T cell repertoires in COVID-19. In the study overall: Samples of COVID-19 (acute and convalescent) were obtained from the United States, Italy and Spain. PBMCs, B-cell-depleted T cells, or T cells provided the cDNA or gDNA that made up the material.

In the original workflow: Reference gene primer amplification in the assay estimated nucleated cell counts. This table comes from immunoSEQ multiplex PCR, and its TCRdb copy is limited to in-frame clones, with some not included. D and trimming come from the DNA, and the V and J calls and clone size come from that table. The sample records 150,000 to 200,000 clones, around 92% being singletons. The germline CDR1 and CDR2 sequences are MGHRA and YSYEKL. V trimming: 4 bases; J trimming: 1 base; junction bases outside the gene matches: 3. This CDR3 spans 15 amino acids. The chain employs TRBV4-1 and TRBJ2-3, with TRBD2 matching 9 bases. The receptor was derived from a man younger than 40 with COVID-19, enrolled during active disease. The specimen sequenced was peripheral blood. The CDR3 sequence: CASSPPSGGTDTQYF. CDR3 DNA sequence: TGCGCCAGCAGCCCGCCTAGCGGGGGCACAGATACGCAGTATTTT.